These T cell receptor beta chains were read from a single sample in a study of blood T cell repertoires in COVID-19. Data came from immunoSEQ multiplex PCR; TCRdb stores just in-frame clones and leaves some out. The table includes about 140,000 clones, around four fifths detected once. Sequenced input: peripheral blood. All receptors come from a human donor in a cohort sampled during active COVID-19. CDR3s include the opening cysteine and the closing phenylalanine or tryptophan. The order of the fields is J gene, D gene, V gene, CDR3 protein. D genes are given only for firm matches.

j_call: TRBJ1-4
d_call: TRBD1
v_call: TRBV7-8
cdr3_aa: CASSLVQGGVGKLFF

j_call: TRBJ1-1
d_call: .
v_call: TRBV7-8
cdr3_aa: CASSLAPAMWSPRGNTEAFF

j_call: TRBJ2-1
d_call: TRBD1
v_call: TRBV19
cdr3_aa: CASSLGQGMYNEQFF

j_call: TRBJ2-5
d_call: .
v_call: TRBV5-1
cdr3_aa: CASSPKQGPGETQYF

j_call: TRBJ1-5
d_call: TRBD1
v_call: TRBV27
cdr3_aa: CASSLFGTEYNQPQHF

j_call: TRBJ2-1
d_call: TRBD2
v_call: TRBV14
cdr3_aa: CASSPTGLASHEQFF

j_call: TRBJ1-2
d_call: .
v_call: TRBV19
cdr3_aa: CASSSTGPVHYGYTF

j_call: TRBJ1-4
d_call: .
v_call: TRBV3-1/TRBV3-2
cdr3_aa: CASSHQGQSNEKLFF

j_call: TRBJ2-7
d_call: .
v_call: TRBV28
cdr3_aa: CASSLSQDYEQYF

j_call: TRBJ2-3
d_call: TRBD2
v_call: TRBV19
cdr3_aa: CASRPGLAGGSTDTQYF

j_call: TRBJ2-3
d_call: TRBD2
v_call: TRBV4-3
cdr3_aa: CASSQEVLRLAEPTDTQYF

j_call: TRBJ2-5
d_call: TRBD2
v_call: TRBV23-1
cdr3_aa: CASTRLTSGSLRETQYF

j_call: TRBJ1-3
d_call: .
v_call: TRBV14
cdr3_aa: CASSLRDTSTGNTIYF

j_call: TRBJ2-5
d_call: .
v_call: TRBV19
cdr3_aa: CASSISRRAEETQYF

j_call: TRBJ2-1
d_call: TRBD2
v_call: TRBV5-1
cdr3_aa: CASVPSGSPYNEQFF

j_call: TRBJ2-7
d_call: TRBD1
v_call: TRBV5-1
cdr3_aa: CASSSETGPPYEQYF

j_call: TRBJ1-1
d_call: .
v_call: TRBV5-1
cdr3_aa: CASSLLGGGLRTEAFF

j_call: TRBJ2-5
d_call: .
v_call: TRBV19
cdr3_aa: CASSIGGAVGTQYF

j_call: TRBJ1-6
d_call: .
v_call: TRBV28
cdr3_aa: CASSFGGASYNSPLHF

j_call: TRBJ2-1
d_call: .
v_call: TRBV6-5
cdr3_aa: CASSYNRRSYNEQFF

j_call: TRBJ2-1
d_call: .
v_call: TRBV19
cdr3_aa: CASASDRSSYNEQFF

j_call: TRBJ2-7
d_call: TRBD1
v_call: TRBV6-2/TRBV6-3
cdr3_aa: CASSAARGQGAVYEQYF

j_call: TRBJ2-7
d_call: .
v_call: TRBV10-1
cdr3_aa: CASSDSPGRYEQYF

j_call: TRBJ2-7
d_call: .
v_call: TRBV3-1/TRBV3-2
cdr3_aa: CASSQVPDSYEQYF

j_call: TRBJ2-1
d_call: .
v_call: TRBV28
cdr3_aa: CASSTSTRANRDEQFF

j_call: TRBJ2-7
d_call: TRBD2
v_call: TRBV11-2
cdr3_aa: CASSLTQLAGYEQYF

j_call: TRBJ1-4
d_call: TRBD1
v_call: TRBV28
cdr3_aa: CASSGPGQGNEKLFF

j_call: TRBJ2-7
d_call: .
v_call: TRBV3-1/TRBV3-2
cdr3_aa: CASSRGLHGGEQYF

j_call: TRBJ2-5
d_call: TRBD2
v_call: TRBV5-4
cdr3_aa: CASSEQLGGGPGETQYF

j_call: TRBJ2-1
d_call: TRBD2
v_call: TRBV3-1/TRBV3-2
cdr3_aa: CASSPGLAGGSWGEQFF

j_call: TRBJ2-5
d_call: TRBD2
v_call: TRBV9
cdr3_aa: CASSVALAGDIETQYF

j_call: TRBJ2-1
d_call: TRBD2
v_call: TRBV7-2
cdr3_aa: CASSFTSGLVVEQFF

j_call: TRBJ1-5
d_call: .
v_call: TRBV15
cdr3_aa: CATSRAGIQPQHF

j_call: TRBJ1-2
d_call: .
v_call: TRBV28
cdr3_aa: CASKEGPLAGWSGYTF

j_call: TRBJ2-7
d_call: .
v_call: TRBV5-6
cdr3_aa: CASSLFSGGGSYEQYF

j_call: TRBJ2-2
d_call: .
v_call: TRBV6-4
cdr3_aa: CASGPQFSGNTGELFF

j_call: TRBJ2-5
d_call: TRBD1
v_call: TRBV2
cdr3_aa: CASRLGQGETQYF

j_call: TRBJ1-2
d_call: .
v_call: TRBV19
cdr3_aa: CASRTGGYGYTF

j_call: TRBJ2-2
d_call: .
v_call: TRBV19
cdr3_aa: CASSIGSASSGELFF

j_call: TRBJ2-3
d_call: TRBD1
v_call: TRBV24-1
cdr3_aa: CATSRGQGGTDTQYF

j_call: TRBJ2-7
d_call: .
v_call: TRBV5-1
cdr3_aa: CASSLMGIGGEEQYF

j_call: TRBJ1-1
d_call: .
v_call: TRBV29-1
cdr3_aa: CSVLSAAKNTEAFF

j_call: TRBJ2-4
d_call: TRBD1
v_call: TRBV5-4
cdr3_aa: CASSSGTAGHHQAKNIQYF

j_call: TRBJ1-5
d_call: TRBD1
v_call: TRBV2
cdr3_aa: CASNPGMGGTAYSNQPQHF